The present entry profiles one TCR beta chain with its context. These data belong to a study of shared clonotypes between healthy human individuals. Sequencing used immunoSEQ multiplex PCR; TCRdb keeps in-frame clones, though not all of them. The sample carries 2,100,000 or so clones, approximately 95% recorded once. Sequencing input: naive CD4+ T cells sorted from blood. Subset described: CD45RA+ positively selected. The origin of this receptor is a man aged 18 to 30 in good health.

This CDR3 reads CASSGRAGQGAEISNSPLHF. Written as DNA, the CDR3 is TGTGCCAGCAGTGGGCGGGCCGGGCAGGGGGCTGAAATAAGTAATTCACCCCTCCACTTT. The chain uses TRBV6-1 and TRBJ1-6; 8 positions match TRBD1. Germline CDR1 is MNHNS and CDR2 is SASEGT. There are 20 residues in the CDR3. Unmatched junction bases numbered 20, after V lost 4 bases and J lost 6 bases.